This paragraph covers one T cell receptor beta chain sequence. Antigen unknown. These data are taken from a study of cytotoxic CD8 clonotypes in ibrutinib-treated CLL. V was trimmed by 5 bases and J by 6 bases, leaving 8 bases between them. The CDR3 sequence is 12 residues long. Germline CDR1 and CDR2: SEHNR and FQNEAQ (reference sequence). The study's findings and limits: Samples were collected at differing times from sustained-remission and progressing patients.

Method: immunoSEQ multiplex PCR; TCRdb's copy keeps in-frame clones and lacks some. Of 200,000 or so clones listed, roughly 73% are singletons. This clonotype was obtained from a human donor with chronic lymphocytic leukemia. Material: PBMCs, obtained after 12 months of ibrutinib treatment. The chain couples TRBV7-9 to TRBJ2-1; no clear D gene. CDR3 nucleotide sequence: TGTGCCAGCAGCCCATACAGCAATGAGCAGTTCTTC. Protein product: CASSPYSNEQFF.